Presented here are 15 T cell receptor beta chains from one specimen sequenced in a study of blood T cell repertoires in COVID-19. Sequencing used immunoSEQ multiplex PCR; TCRdb keeps in-frame clones, though not all of them. Here the sample spans fewer than 75,000 clones, about 82% being singletons. The specimen sequenced was peripheral blood. The receptors originated from a human donor in a cohort sampled during active COVID-19.

This clone was seen a single time. The chain combines TRBV18 with TRBJ2-5, with TRBD2 identical over 10 bases. The CDR3 covers 16 residues. V trimming: 1 base; J trimming: 4 bases; junction bases outside the gene matches: 6. The germline gives CDR1 KGHSH, CDR2 LQKENI. The chain's CDR3 is CASSPRLAGASETQYF. CDR3 DNA sequence: TGTGCCAGCTCACCACGGCTAGCGGGGGCGTCAGAGACCCAGTACTTC.

This clone was observed once. The chain uses TRBV5-1 and TRBJ2-7; weak D call: TRBD2 (5 bases). Looked up from germline, CDR1 is SGHRS and CDR2 is YFSETQ. V lost 5 bases and J lost 6, with 18 bases in between. The CDR3 runs 14 residues. Here the CDR3 reads CASREPGNLREQYF. The CDR3 DNA is TGCGCCAGCAGGGAACCGGGAAACCTACGCGAGCAGTACTTC.

The chain is built from TRBV28 and TRBJ1-1; 8 bases map to TRBD1. The CDR3 contains 12 residues. The junction had 4 bases not matched to a gene; V was cut back by 6 bases and J by 7 bases. Germline V gene sequence: CDR1 MDHEN, CDR2 SYDVKM. CDR3 DNA sequence: TGTGCCAGCAGAACAGGGGGGGGTGAAGCTTTCTTT. Its protein is CASRTGGGEAFF.

The chain is built from TRBV10-3 and TRBJ2-7, with D uncertain. The CDR3 spans 15 residues. Germline values: CDR1 ENHRY, CDR2 SYGVKD. The germline V and J ends were trimmed by 0 bases and 1 base, with 10 bases remaining between them. CDR3 in DNA: TGTGCCATCAGTGAGTCGAAGACACTGTCCTACGAGCAGTACTTC. Translated: CAISESKTLSYEQYF.

This clone was recorded a few times. The V gene is TRBV28, the J gene TRBJ2-1; 8 nucleotides agree with TRBD2. The germline V gene has CDR1 MDHEN and CDR2 SYDVKM. The CDR3 has 16 residues. The V and J ends lost 5 bases and 0 bases, in that order; junction bases with no gene match: 6. CDR3 DNA: TGTGCCAGCAGTCAACTAGCGGCAAACTCCTACAATGAGCAGTTCTTC. Its translation: CASSQLAANSYNEQFF. Variable domain in full (rest from reference TRBV28 and TRBJ2-1): DVKVTQSSRYLVKRTGEKVFLECVQDMDHENMFWYRQDPGLGLRLIYFSYDVKMKEKGDIPEGYSVSREKKERFSLILESASTNQTSMYLCASSQLAANSYNEQFFGPGTRLTVL.

The chain couples TRBV15 to TRBJ1-2; D gene unclear. The length of the CDR3 is 14 residues. CDR1 and CDR2 (germline): LNHNV, YYDKDF (reference sequence). V lost 1 base to trimming and J lost 0 bases, with 6 bases between them. This CDR3 reads CATSRGASNYGYTF. The CDR3 coding sequence is TGTGCCACCAGCAGAGGGGCTTCTAACTATGGCTACACCTTC.

This clone occurred once. The chain uses TRBV7-6 and TRBJ2-1; TRBD2 matches 10 bases. V gave up 4 bases and J gave up 0 bases; unmatched junction bases: 3. This CDR3 has 16 amino acids. The germline V gene encodes CDR1 SGHVS and CDR2 FNYEAQ. The DNA of the CDR3 is TGTGCCAGCAGCTCACTAGCGGGGAACTCCTACAATGAGCAGTTCTTC. Translated: CASSSLAGNSYNEQFF.

The rearrangement links TRBV6-5 to TRBJ2-3, with D possibly being TRBD1 (6 bases). There are 15 residues in the CDR3. Trimming removed 7 bases from V and 3 bases from J, with 17 bases in between. CDR1 and CDR2 from the germline V gene are MNHEY and SVGAGI. CDR3 in amino acids: CASNLEPGHTDTQYF. CDR3 nucleotide sequence: TGTGCCAGCAACCTGGAGCCGGGACATACAGATACGCAGTATTTT.

V usage is TRBV5-8 and J usage is TRBJ1-2; 8 nucleotides match TRBD1. J lost 6 bases, V lost 1 base, and 5 bases had no gene match. Looked up from germline, CDR1 is SGHTS and CDR2 is YDEGEE. This CDR3 has 14 amino acids. In nucleotides, the CDR3 is TGTGCCAGCAGCTTGATACAGGGGGTTGATGGCTACACCTTC. It yields the protein CASSLIQGVDGYTF.

The rearrangement joins TRBV7-6 to TRBJ1-6; 10 positions match TRBD1. V trimming: 6 bases; J trimming: 0 bases; junction bases outside the gene matches: 11. This CDR3 comprises 19 residues. From germline, CDR1 is SGHVS and CDR2 FNYEAQ. The CDR3 loop is CASRLPGTGVDSYNSPLHF. The CDR3 DNA sequence: TGTGCCAGCAGACTACCCGGGACAGGGGTAGACTCCTATAATTCACCCCTCCACTTT. The whole variable domain, filled in from reference TRBV7-6 and TRBJ1-6, reads GAGVSQSPRYKVTKRGQDVALRCDPISGHVSLYWYRQALGQGPEFLTYFNYEAQQDKSGLPNDRFSAERPEGSISTLTIQRTEQRDSAMYRCASRLPGTGVDSYNSPLHFGNGTRLTVT.

This clone has just a few counts. The chain combines TRBV7-3 with TRBJ1-1; D possibly corresponds to TRBD1 (5 bases). This CDR3 comprises 14 residues. Germline CDR1 is SGHTA and CDR2 is FQGTGA. Trimming stripped 3 bases from V and 4 bases from J, with 12 bases between. In DNA form, the CDR3 reads TGTGCCAGCAGCTTGCGGGACCGAGGCACTGAAGCTTTCTTT. This sequence encodes CASSLRDRGTEAFF.

The V and J genes are TRBV4-1 and TRBJ2-2; tentatively, D is TRBD1 (6 bases). The CDR3 loop spans 16 amino acids. Germline CDR1 is MGHRA and CDR2 is YSYEKL. Trimming cost V 5 bases and J 3 bases, with 16 bases left between them. CDR3 loop: CASSYRQVGDTGELFF. The DNA for the CDR3 is TGCGCCAGCAGCTACCGACAGGTCGGGGACACCGGGGAGCTGTTTTTT.

This sequence joins TRBV5-1 and TRBJ1-3, with no clear D. From germline, CDR1 is SGHRS and CDR2 YFSETQ. CDR3 size: 16 residues. V lost 2 bases to trimming and J lost 0 bases, with 12 bases between them. The CDR3 bases are TGCGCCAGCAGCTTAGGCGGAGGCGTCTCTGGAAACACCATATATTTT. As protein: CASSLGGGVSGNTIYF.

CDR3 nucleotide sequence: TGTGCCAGCTCACCTACGGGTCCCAGCTCCTACGAGCAGTACTTC. This gives the protein CASSPTGPSSYEQYF. J is TRBJ2-7 and V is TRBV18; no clear D. The V gene's germline CDR1 is KGHSH and CDR2 LQKENI. Trimming took off 3 bases at V and 0 bases at J, with 12 bases between the two ends. The CDR3 contains 15 residues.

The CDR3 nucleotides are TGTGCCAGCAGCCAAAAACACAGAAACACCATATATTTT. As protein: CASSQKHRNTIYF. The chain carries TRBV3-1 (or the pseudogene TRBV3-2) and TRBJ1-3; D is uncertain. CDR1 is LGHDT and CDR2 is YNNKEL in the germline V gene (reference sequence). V lost 2 bases and J 5 bases, leaving 7 bases between the germline ends. This CDR3 has 13 residues.